Listed here is a single T cell receptor beta chain. Its antigen is currently unknown. This sample was included in a study of response to subunit inactivated influenza vaccine. General study results and limits: Authors suggested each seasonal influenza vaccination recruits few new T cells.

V was clipped by 5 bases and J by 7 bases, with 17 bases between them. Germline CDR1 and CDR2: SQVTM and ANQGSEA. CDR3 length equals 13 residues. MiXCR, run by TCRdb on the RT-PCR reads, gives a single entry per CDR3 protein. The table records roughly 650,000 distinct CDR3 sequences, about 15% of them present only once. This specimen was PBMCs from blood, taken roughly 2 weeks before vaccination. The receptor was isolated from a man in his fifties or sixties who received an inactivated influenza vaccine. The chain employs TRBV29-1 and TRBJ2-5, with D possibly matching TRBD1 (6 bases). CDR3 sequence: CSVPGHRLATQYF. The DNA of the CDR3 is TGCAGCGTTCCGGGACATCGCCTGGCGACCCAGTACTTC.